A selection of T cell receptor beta chains follows, all from one sample in a study of blood T cell repertoires in COVID-19. Sequencing used immunoSEQ multiplex PCR; TCRdb keeps in-frame clones, though not all of them. The sample holds fewer than 65,000 clones; roughly 90% are singletons and the top ten take about 1.2%. Material for sequencing was peripheral blood. The receptors shown here come from a man in his 60s with acute or convalescent COVID-19. The conserved cysteine and the conserved F or W are not part of the CDR3 here. A D gene is named only where the DNA matches it firmly.

d_call: -; j_call: TRBJ2-3; v_call: TRBV7-2; cdr3_aa: ASSLLGAGTDTQY
d_call: -; j_call: TRBJ2-2; v_call: TRBV11-3; cdr3_aa: ASSSAGTGELF
d_call: -; j_call: TRBJ2-7; v_call: TRBV5-5; cdr3_aa: ASSLGGASYEQY
d_call: TRBD1; j_call: TRBJ1-2; v_call: TRBV5-1; cdr3_aa: ASSNGQGWGYT
d_call: -; j_call: TRBJ1-4; v_call: TRBV4-3; cdr3_aa: ASSSLRDEKLF
d_call: TRBD1; j_call: TRBJ1-2; v_call: TRBV7-8; cdr3_aa: ASSLATPPSGGRSYGYT
d_call: -; j_call: TRBJ1-1; v_call: TRBV5-4; cdr3_aa: ASSLDRVAVTEAF
d_call: -; j_call: TRBJ2-3; v_call: TRBV21-1; cdr3_aa: ASTLTNRGTSTDTQY
d_call: -; j_call: TRBJ1-5; v_call: TRBV5-6; cdr3_aa: ASSLLQGQPQH
d_call: -; j_call: TRBJ1-1; v_call: TRBV4-1; cdr3_aa: ASSQEGGPDTEAF
d_call: -; j_call: TRBJ2-7; v_call: TRBV6-5; cdr3_aa: ASGQMPYEQY
d_call: TRBD2; j_call: TRBJ2-1; v_call: TRBV27; cdr3_aa: ASSSSSSGWVHEQF
d_call: -; j_call: TRBJ1-1; v_call: TRBV27; cdr3_aa: ASSSLGRGQNTEAF
d_call: -; j_call: TRBJ1-2; v_call: TRBV15; cdr3_aa: ATSRDSGDYGYT
d_call: TRBD2; j_call: TRBJ2-3; v_call: TRBV18; cdr3_aa: ASSPGSGGGTDTQY
d_call: -; j_call: TRBJ2-5; v_call: TRBV11-2; cdr3_aa: ASSLVGGVETQY
d_call: TRBD1; j_call: TRBJ2-2; v_call: TRBV6-6; cdr3_aa: ASLLGQGRDTGELF